This T cell receptor (beta chain) emerged from a study of cytomegalovirus exposure and HLA in healthy donors. Points from the study as a whole: Most subjects had HLA-A and HLA-B alleles reportedly predicted accurately by TCR beta sequences.

Germline-derived CDR1 and CDR2 are SGDLS and YYNGEE. V lost 3 bases and J lost 0, with 13 bases in between. This CDR3 spans 17 amino acids. 13 Jbeta primers and 60 Vbeta primers were used for the PCR. Profiled with immunoSEQ multiplex PCR; TCRdb holds only in-frame clones, not every one. The sample shows 100,000 to 150,000 clones, roughly four fifths of them seen only once. In regard to this clone: Its antigen is currently unknown.

Sequencing was carried out using PBMCs. The chain couples TRBV9 to TRBJ2-6; no definite D call. The source of this sequence is a woman in her forties or fifties in good health and CMV-seropositive. CDR3 coding DNA: TGTGCCAGCAGCGCACCGATCGAGCTCTCTGGGGCCAACGTCCTGACTTTC. Encoded protein: CASSAPIELSGANVLTF.